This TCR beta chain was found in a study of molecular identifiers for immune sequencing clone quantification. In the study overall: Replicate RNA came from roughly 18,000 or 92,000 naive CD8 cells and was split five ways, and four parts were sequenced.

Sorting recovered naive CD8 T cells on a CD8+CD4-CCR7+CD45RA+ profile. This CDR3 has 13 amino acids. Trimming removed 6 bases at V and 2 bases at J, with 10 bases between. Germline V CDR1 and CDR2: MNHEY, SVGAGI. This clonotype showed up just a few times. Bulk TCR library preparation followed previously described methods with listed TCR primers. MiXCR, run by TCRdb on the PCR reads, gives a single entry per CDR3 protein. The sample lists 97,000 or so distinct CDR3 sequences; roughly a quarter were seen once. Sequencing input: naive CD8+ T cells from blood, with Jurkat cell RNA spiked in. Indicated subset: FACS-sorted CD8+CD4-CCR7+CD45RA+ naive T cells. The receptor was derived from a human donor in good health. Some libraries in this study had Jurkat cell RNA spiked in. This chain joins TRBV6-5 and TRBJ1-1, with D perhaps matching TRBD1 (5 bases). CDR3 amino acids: CASRLTENTEAFF. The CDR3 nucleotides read TGTGCCAGCAGATTGACAGAAAACACTGAAGCTTTCTTT.